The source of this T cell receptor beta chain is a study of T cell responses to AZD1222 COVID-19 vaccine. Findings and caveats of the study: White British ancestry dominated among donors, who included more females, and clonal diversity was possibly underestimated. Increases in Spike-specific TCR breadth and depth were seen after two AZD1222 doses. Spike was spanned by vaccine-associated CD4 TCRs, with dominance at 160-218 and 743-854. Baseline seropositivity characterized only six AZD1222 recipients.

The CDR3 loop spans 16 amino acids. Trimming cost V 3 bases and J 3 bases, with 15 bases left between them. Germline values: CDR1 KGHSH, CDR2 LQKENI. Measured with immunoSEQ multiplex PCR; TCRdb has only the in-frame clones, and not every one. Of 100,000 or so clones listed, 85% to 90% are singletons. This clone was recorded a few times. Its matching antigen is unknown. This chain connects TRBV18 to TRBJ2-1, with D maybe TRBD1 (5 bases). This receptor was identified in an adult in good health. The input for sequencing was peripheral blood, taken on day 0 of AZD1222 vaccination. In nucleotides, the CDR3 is TGTGCCAGCTCACCTAACAGCCCCAGGGACTACAATGAGCAGTTCTTC. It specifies CASSPNSPRDYNEQFF.